A single sample is the source of the 9 T cell receptor beta chains below, sequenced in a study of blood T cell repertoires in COVID-19. Generated by immunoSEQ multiplex PCR, the TCRdb table keeps only in-frame clones and is missing some. The sample carries 200,000 to 300,000 clones, about nine tenths recorded once. The sample taken for sequencing was PBMCs or T cells enriched from blood (not recorded which). These receptor sequences come from a woman in her late teens or twenties who had recovered from COVID-19.

The chain carries TRBV9 and TRBJ2-6; D is unresolved. Between the trimmed V and J ends, which lost 4 bases and 0 bases, there was a span of 2 bases. The CDR3 has 13 residues. Germline CDR1 reads SGDLS; CDR2 reads YYNGEE. The CDR3 DNA reads as TGTGCCAGCAGCCACTCTGGGGCCAACGTCCTGACTTTC. Translation gives CASSHSGANVLTF. Using reference TRBV9 and TRBJ2-6 for the parts outside the CDR3, the full variable domain is DSGVTQTPKHLITATGQRVTLRCSPRSGDLSVYWYQQSLDQGLQFLIQYYNGEERAKGNILERFSAQQFPDLHSELNLSSLELGDSALYFCASSHSGANVLTFGAGSRLTVL.

CDR3 sequence (DNA): TGTGCCAGCAGTTTAGGGGCCGGGACACCTCTCCAGCATTTT. This sequence encodes CASSLGAGTPLQHF. This rearrangement joins TRBV27 to TRBJ1-5; tentatively, D is TRBD1 (6 bases). From germline, CDR1 is MNHEY and CDR2 SMNVEV (reference sequence). The V and J ends lost 2 bases and 12 bases respectively, with 17 bases between them. The CDR3 sequence is 14 residues long.

The V call is TRBV7-9, the J call TRBJ1-1, with a weak D call TRBD1 (5 bases). This CDR3 contains 14 residues. Germline CDR1 reads SEHNR; CDR2 reads FQNEAQ (reference sequence). The ends were cut back, 1 base at V and 5 bases at J, with 11 bases in the middle. The CDR3 loop reads CASSLVAGRTEAFF. CDR3 coding DNA: TGTGCCAGCAGCTTAGTGGCAGGGAGGACTGAAGCTTTCTTT.

The rearrangement links TRBV3-1 (or the pseudogene TRBV3-2) to TRBJ1-5, with TRBD1 matching over 10 bases. The CDR3 is 14 residues long. Germline V gives CDR1 LGHDT, CDR2 YNNKEL (reference sequence). V lost 3 bases and J lost 5; bases outside the gene matches: 1. Here the CDR3 DNA reads TGTGCCAGCAGCCAGACAGGGGGCTATCAGCCCCAGCATTTT. This encodes CASSQTGGYQPQHF.

The chain combines TRBV5-1 with TRBJ1-2; 7 nucleotides agree with TRBD1. The CDR3 is 14 amino acids. CDR1 SGHRS and CDR2 YFSETQ come from the germline V gene. V lost 1 base and J lost 7; bases outside the gene matches: 7. CDR3 amino acids: CASSLTGVKIGYTF. CDR3 DNA sequence: TGCGCCAGCAGCTTGACAGGGGTGAAGATTGGCTACACCTTC.

The rearrangement joins TRBV5-5 to TRBJ1-2; the D gene is possibly TRBD1 (6 bases). The V end lost 2 bases, the J end lost 7 bases, and 15 bases lay between the germline ends. In germline, CDR1 is SGHKS, CDR2 YYEKEE (reference sequence). The CDR3 sequence is 14 residues long. Written as DNA, the CDR3 is TGTGCCAGCAGCTTCATTGGGGGGGCTGGTGGCTACACCTTC. This gives the protein CASSFIGGAGGYTF.

The chain has TRBV19 and TRBJ1-2; possibly TRBD1 for D (6 bases). Germline V gene sequence: CDR1 LNHDA, CDR2 SQIVND (reference sequence). The CDR3 has 13 residues. Trimming removed 7 bases at V and 5 bases at J, with 14 bases between. The CDR3 bases are TGTGCCAGTACCCAACAGGGTGAATATGGCTACACCTTC. This encodes CASTQQGEYGYTF.

This chain links TRBV19 with TRBJ1-5; D is unclear. Trimming took 1 base from V and 7 from J, leaving 17 bases between them. This CDR3 is 16 amino acids long. In germline, CDR1 is LNHDA, CDR2 SQIVND (reference sequence). This CDR3 is CASSIVSRGYGQPQHF. The CDR3 DNA sequence: TGTGCCAGTAGTATAGTCTCGCGAGGGTACGGACAGCCCCAGCATTTT.

This chain joins TRBV7-9 and TRBJ2-3; 9 nucleotides match TRBD2. Germline V CDR1 and CDR2: SEHNR, FQNEAQ (reference sequence). This CDR3 has 14 amino acids. V lost 4 bases to trimming and J lost 3 bases; unmatched junction nucleotides: 2. CDR3 DNA: TGTGCCAGCAGCTGGACTAGCGAGACAGATACGCAGTATTTT. Protein product: CASSWTSETDTQYF.